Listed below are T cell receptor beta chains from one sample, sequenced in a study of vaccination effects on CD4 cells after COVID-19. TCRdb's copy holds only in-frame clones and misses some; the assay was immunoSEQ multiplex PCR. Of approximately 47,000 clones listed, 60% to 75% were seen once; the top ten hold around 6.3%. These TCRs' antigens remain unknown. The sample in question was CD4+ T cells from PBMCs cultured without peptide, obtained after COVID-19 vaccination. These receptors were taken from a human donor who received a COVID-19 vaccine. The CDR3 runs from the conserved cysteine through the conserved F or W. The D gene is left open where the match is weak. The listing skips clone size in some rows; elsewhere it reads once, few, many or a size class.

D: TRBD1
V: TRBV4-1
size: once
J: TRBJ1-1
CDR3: CASSQRQGGNTEAFF
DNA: TGCGCCAGCAGCCAGAGACAGGGAGGAAACACTGAAGCTTTCTTT

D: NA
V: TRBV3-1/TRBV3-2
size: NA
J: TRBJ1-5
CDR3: CASSSIGNQPQHF
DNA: TGTGCCAGCAGCTCGATCGGCAATCAGCCCCAGCATTTT

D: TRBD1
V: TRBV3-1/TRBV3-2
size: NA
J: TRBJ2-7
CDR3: CASSQAAGTGPYEQYF
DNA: TGTGCCAGCAGCCAAGCCGCCGGGACAGGGCCCTACGAGCAGTACTTC

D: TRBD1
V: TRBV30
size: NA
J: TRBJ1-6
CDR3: CAWSSTDRGSYNSPLHF
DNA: TGTGCCTGGAGTTCAACGGACAGGGGATCCTATAATTCACCCCTCCACTTT

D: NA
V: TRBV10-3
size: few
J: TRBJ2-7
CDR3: CAISEIGLDTYEQYF
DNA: TGTGCCATCAGCGAGATTGGTTTGGATACCTACGAGCAGTACTTC

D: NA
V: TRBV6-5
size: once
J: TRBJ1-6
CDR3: CASSYGEGVYNSPLHF
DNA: TGTGCCAGCAGTTACGGGGAAGGAGTTTATAATTCACCCCTCCACTTT

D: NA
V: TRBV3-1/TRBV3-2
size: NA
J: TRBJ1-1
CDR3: CASSSAGTEAFF
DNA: TGTGCCAGCAGCTCCGCGGGGACTGAAGCTTTCTTT

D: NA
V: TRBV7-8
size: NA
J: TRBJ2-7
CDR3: CASSLTYEQYF
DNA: TGTGCCAGCAGCTTAACATACGAGCAGTACTTC

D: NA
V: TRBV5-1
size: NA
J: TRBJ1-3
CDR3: CASSLVYMGEGNTIYF
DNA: TGCGCCAGCAGCTTGGTGTATATGGGCGAAGGAAACACCATATATTTT

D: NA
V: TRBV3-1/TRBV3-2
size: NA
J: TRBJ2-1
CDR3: CASSRLSGEQFF
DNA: TGTGCCAGCAGCCGGCTGAGCGGTGAGCAGTTCTTC

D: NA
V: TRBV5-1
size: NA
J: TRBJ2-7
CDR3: CASSPDGDYEQYF
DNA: TGCGCCAGCAGCCCGGACGGAGACTACGAGCAGTACTTC

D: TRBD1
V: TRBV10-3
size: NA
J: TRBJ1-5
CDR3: CAISGGETGGGNQPQHF
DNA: TGTGCCATCAGTGGAGGGGAAACAGGGGGTGGCAATCAGCCCCAGCATTTT

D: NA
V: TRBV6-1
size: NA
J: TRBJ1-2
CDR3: CASSEEAAGARGYTF
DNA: TGTGCCAGCAGTGAAGAGGCGGCGGGGGCGCGGGGCTACACCTTC

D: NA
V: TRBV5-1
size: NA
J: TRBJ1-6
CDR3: CASSANYNSPLHF
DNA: TGCGCCAGCAGCGCTAATTATAATTCACCCCTCCACTTT

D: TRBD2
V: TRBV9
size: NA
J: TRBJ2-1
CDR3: CASSVGGAGRNEQFF
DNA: TGTGCCAGCAGCGTAGGTGGAGCGGGGAGGAATGAGCAGTTCTTC

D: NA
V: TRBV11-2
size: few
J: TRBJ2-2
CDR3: CASSTQITGELFF
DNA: TGTGCCAGCAGCACGCAGATTACCGGGGAGCTGTTTTTT

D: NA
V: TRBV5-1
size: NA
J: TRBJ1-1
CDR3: CASSLDGYTEAFF
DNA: TGCGCCAGCAGCTTGGACGGGTACACTGAAGCTTTCTTT

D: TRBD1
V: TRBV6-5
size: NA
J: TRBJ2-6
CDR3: CASSLGQGGANVLTF
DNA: TGTGCCAGCAGTTTAGGACAGGGTGGGGCCAACGTCCTGACTTTC